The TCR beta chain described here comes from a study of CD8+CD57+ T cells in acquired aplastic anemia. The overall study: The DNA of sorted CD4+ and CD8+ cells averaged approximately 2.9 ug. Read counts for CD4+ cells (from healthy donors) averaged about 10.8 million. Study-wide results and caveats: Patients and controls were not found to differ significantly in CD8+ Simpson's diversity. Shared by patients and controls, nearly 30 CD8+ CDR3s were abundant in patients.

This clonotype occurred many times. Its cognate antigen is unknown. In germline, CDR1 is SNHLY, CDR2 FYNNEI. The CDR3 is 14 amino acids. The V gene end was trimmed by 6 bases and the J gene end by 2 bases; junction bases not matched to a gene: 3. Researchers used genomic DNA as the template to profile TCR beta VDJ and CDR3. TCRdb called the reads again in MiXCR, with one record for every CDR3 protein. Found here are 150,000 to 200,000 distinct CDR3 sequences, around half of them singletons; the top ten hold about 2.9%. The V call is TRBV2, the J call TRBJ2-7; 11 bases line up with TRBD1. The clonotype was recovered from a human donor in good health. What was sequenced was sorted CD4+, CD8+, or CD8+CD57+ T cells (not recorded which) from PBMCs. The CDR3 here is CASRGQGVPYEQYF. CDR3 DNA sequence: TGTGCCAGCAGGGGACAGGGGGTCCCCTACGAGCAGTACTTC.